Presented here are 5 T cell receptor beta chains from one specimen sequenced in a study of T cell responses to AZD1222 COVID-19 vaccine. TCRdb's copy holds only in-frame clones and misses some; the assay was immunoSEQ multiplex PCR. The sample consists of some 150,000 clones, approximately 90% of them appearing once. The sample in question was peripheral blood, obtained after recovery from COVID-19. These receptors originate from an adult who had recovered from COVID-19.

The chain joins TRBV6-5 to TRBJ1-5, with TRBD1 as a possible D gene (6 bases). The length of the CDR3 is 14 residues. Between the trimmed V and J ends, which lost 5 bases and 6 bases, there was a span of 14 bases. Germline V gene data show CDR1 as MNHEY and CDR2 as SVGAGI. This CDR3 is CASSIQGSRQPQHF. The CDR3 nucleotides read TGTGCCAGCAGTATACAGGGTTCTCGTCAGCCCCAGCATTTT.

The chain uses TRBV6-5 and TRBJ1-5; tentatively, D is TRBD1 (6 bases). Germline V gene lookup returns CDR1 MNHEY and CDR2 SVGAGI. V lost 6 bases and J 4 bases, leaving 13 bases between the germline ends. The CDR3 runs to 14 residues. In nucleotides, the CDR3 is TGTGCCAGCAGGCGAGGGCAGGGGAATCAGCCCCAGCATTTT. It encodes CASRRGQGNQPQHF.

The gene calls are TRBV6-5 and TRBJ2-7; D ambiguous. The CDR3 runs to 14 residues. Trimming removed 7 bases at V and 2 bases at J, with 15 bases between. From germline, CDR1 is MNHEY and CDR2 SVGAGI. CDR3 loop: CASILDPRPYEQYF. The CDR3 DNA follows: TGTGCCAGCATCTTGGACCCGAGGCCCTACGAGCAGTACTTC.

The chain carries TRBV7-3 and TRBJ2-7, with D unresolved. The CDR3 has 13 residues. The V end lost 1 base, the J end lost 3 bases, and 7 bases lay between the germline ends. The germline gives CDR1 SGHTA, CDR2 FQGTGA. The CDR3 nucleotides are TGTGCCAGCAGCTTAATAACAGACTACGAGCAGTACTTC. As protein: CASSLITDYEQYF.

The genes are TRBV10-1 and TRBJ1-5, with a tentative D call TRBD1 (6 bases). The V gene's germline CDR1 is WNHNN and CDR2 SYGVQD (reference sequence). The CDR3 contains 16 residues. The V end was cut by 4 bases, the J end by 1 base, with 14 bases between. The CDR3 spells CASSAGTSQSNQPQHF. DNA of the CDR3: TGCGCCAGCAGTGCCGGGACATCCCAGAGCAATCAGCCCCAGCATTTT.